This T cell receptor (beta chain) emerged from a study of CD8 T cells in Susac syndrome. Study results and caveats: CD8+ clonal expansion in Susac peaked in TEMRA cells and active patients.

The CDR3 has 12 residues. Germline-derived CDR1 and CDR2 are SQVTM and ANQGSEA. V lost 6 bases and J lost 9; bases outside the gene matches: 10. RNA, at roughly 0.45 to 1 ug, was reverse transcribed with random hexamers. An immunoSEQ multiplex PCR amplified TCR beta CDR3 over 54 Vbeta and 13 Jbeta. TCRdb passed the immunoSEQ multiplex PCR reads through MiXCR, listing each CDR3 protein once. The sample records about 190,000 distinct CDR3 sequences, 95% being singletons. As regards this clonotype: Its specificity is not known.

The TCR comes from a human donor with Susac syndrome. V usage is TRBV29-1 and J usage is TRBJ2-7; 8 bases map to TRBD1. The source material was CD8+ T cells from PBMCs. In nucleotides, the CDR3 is TGCAGCGTCGCAGGGGGCAAGGACGGGCAGTACTTC. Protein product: CSVAGGKDGQYF.